This T cell receptor beta chain comes out of a study of T cell responses to AZD1222 COVID-19 vaccine. Study-level points and caveats: White British people made up most donors, females outnumbered males, and clonal diversity was possibly underestimated. Spike-specific TCR breadth and depth grew following two AZD1222 doses. Nearly half of spike-specific TCRs reportedly target variant regions that are unmutated in the B.1.351 and B.1.1.7 variants.

Per germline, CDR1 LGHNA and CDR2 YNFKEQ. The CDR3 runs to 15 residues. V shed 1 base and J shed 2 bases, with 11 bases lying between them. Profiling relied on immunoSEQ multiplex PCR, and the TCRdb table lists in-frame clones only, not all of them. The table lists around 150,000 clones, 85% to 90% of them singletons. A remark on this clone: No antigen is known for it.

V is TRBV4-2 and J is TRBJ1-2, with a possible D match to TRBD1 (5 bases). Sample: peripheral blood, taken on day 0 of AZD1222 vaccination. The TCR sequence derives from an adult in good health. The CDR3 here is CASSQGAGVNYGYTF. CDR3 nucleotide sequence: TGTGCCAGCAGCCAAGGGGCGGGGGTCAACTATGGCTACACCTTC.